This T cell receptor (beta chain) was observed in a study of cytomegalovirus exposure and HLA in healthy donors. In the study overall: HLA-typed donors contributed 65 million to 95 million unique TCRs, which were held in an early data release. Study-wide results and limits: As confirmed in vitro, three CMV-associated chains were specific for CMV antigens. There were reportedly fewer N-insertions in an Asian-associated ancestry cluster than the roughly 700-donor mean, in a later analysis.

With 60 Vbeta and 13 Jbeta primers, the PCR was carried out. The protocol was immunoSEQ multiplex PCR, while the TCRdb copy is restricted to in-frame clones and leaves out a portion. The table lists some 120,000 clones, roughly three fifths of them singletons. The V gene's germline CDR1 is SGHRS and CDR2 YFSETQ. Between the trimmed V and J ends, which lost 3 bases and 1 base, there was a span of 13 bases. This CDR3 is 15 amino acids long. This clone was seen a handful of times. Its antigen is as yet unknown. The chain is built from TRBV5-1 and TRBJ1-1; D might be TRBD1 (6 bases). This clonotype originated in a woman in her 40s in good health and CMV-seropositive. The sample taken for sequencing was PBMCs. In nucleotides, the CDR3 is TGCGCCAGCAGCTCCGACAGGAGAGGGAACACTGAAGCTTTCTTT. This translates into CASSSDRRGNTEAFF.